One and the same sample provided the 29 T cell receptor beta chains below, sequenced in a study of neurological immune-mediated disorders. TCRdb itself ran the 5' RACE reads through MiXCR, one entry per CDR3 protein. The sample holds tens of thousands of distinct CDR3 sequences; around 4.3% are singletons and the top ten take around 5.7%. The sequenced material came from PBMCs. Receptors were obtained from a woman aged 55 to 70 with multiple sclerosis.

Ten or more counts support this clonotype. This chain uses TRBV30 with TRBJ2-5; 7 nucleotides agree with TRBD1. The V segment lost 5 bases and the J segment 0 bases; nucleotides outside the gene matches: 9. This CDR3 is 15 amino acids long. Germline V gives CDR1 GTSNPN, CDR2 SVGIG (reference sequence). The CDR3 region has the DNA TGTGCCTGGGCCACGGGACAGCCGTACCAAGAGACCCAGTACTTC. Protein product: CAWATGQPYQETQYF.

At least ten counts were recorded for this clonotype. The chain combines TRBV5-1 with TRBJ2-7; weak D call: TRBD2 (5 bases). This CDR3 is 15 amino acids long. Germline loops: CDR1 SGHRS, CDR2 YFSETQ. The V end lost 2 bases, the J end lost 3 bases, and 15 bases lay between the germline ends. The CDR3 sequence is CASSLGQEDGYEQYV. The CDR3 nucleotides are TGCGCCAGCAGCTTAGGCCAGGAGGATGGCTACGAGCAGTACGTC.

This clonotype was detected many times. This chain uses TRBV7-2 with TRBJ1-1; no definite D call. Trimming removed 4 bases at V and 4 bases at J, with 13 bases between. Germline CDR1 SGHTA, CDR2 FQGNSA. The CDR3 totals 14 residues. As DNA, the CDR3 is TGTGCCAGCAGCTCTCTCGGCGGGGTCACTGAAGCTTTCTTT. Its translation: CASSSLGGVTEAFF.

The table lists this clonotype with many counts. This sequence joins TRBV20-1 and TRBJ2-5; weak D call: TRBD1 (6 bases). Trimming took 7 bases from V and 2 from J, leaving 14 bases between them. From germline, CDR1 is DFQATT and CDR2 SNEGSKA (reference sequence). The CDR3 is 13 residues long. CDR3 DNA sequence: TGCAGTGTTCAGGGGTTAGGGCAAGAGACCCAGTACTTC. This gives the protein CSVQGLGQETQYF.

This clonotype was observed at least ten times. The V and J genes are TRBV12-3 or TRBV12-4 and TRBJ2-3; the D gene is possibly TRBD2 (6 bases). The CDR3 is made up of 14 amino acids. Trimming removed 3 bases at V and 4 bases at J, with 11 bases between. The CDR3 DNA sequence: TGTGCCAGCAGTTTGGTCGGGGGTTCAGATACGCAGTATTTT. Protein sequence: CASSLVGGSDTQYF.

This clonotype was seen a handful of times. V usage is TRBV20-1 and J usage is TRBJ2-5; 11 nucleotides line up with TRBD1. The germline V gene has CDR1 DFQATT and CDR2 SNEGSKA (reference sequence). The junction had 7 bases not matched to a gene; V was cut back by 3 bases and J by 4 bases. This CDR3 region has 15 residues. The CDR3 is CSASFGQGAGETQYF. The CDR3 DNA is TGCAGTGCTAGTTTTGGACAGGGGGCTGGAGAGACCCAGTACTTC.

This clonotype has ten or more counts. The chain is built from TRBV15 and TRBJ1-5, with TRBD1 matching over 11 bases. This CDR3 spans 14 amino acids. J was trimmed by 5 bases and V by 5 bases; bases with no gene match: 2. The V gene's germline CDR1 is LNHNV and CDR2 YYDKDF (reference sequence). CDR3 in DNA: TGTGCCACCAGCTGGGGACAGGGGGATCAGCCCCAGCATTTT. It is translated as CATSWGQGDQPQHF.

This clonotype appeared many times. The gene calls are TRBV14 and TRBJ2-2, with D uncertain. Germline V gene sequence: CDR1 SGHDN, CDR2 FVKESK. Trimming cost V 3 bases and J 4 bases, with 9 bases left between them. The CDR3 spans 14 residues. The CDR3, as DNA: TGTGCCAGCAGCCAGGGTAGTCGCACCGGGGAGCTGTTTTTT. It codes for CASSQGSRTGELFF.

This clonotype was seen repeatedly, ten times or more. The chain uses TRBV5-6 and TRBJ2-7, with 7 nucleotides matching TRBD1. Trimming cost V 2 bases and J 7 bases; bases outside gene matches: 9. This CDR3 has 14 amino acids. Germline-derived CDR1 and CDR2 are SGHDT and YYEEEE. The CDR3 reads CASSFATGYGEQYF. The CDR3 bases are TGTGCCAGCAGCTTCGCGACAGGGTACGGAGAGCAGTACTTC.

This clonotype was counted ten times or more. V is TRBV20-1 and J is TRBJ2-3; D is possibly TRBD1 or TRBD2 (5 bases each). The V and J ends lost 1 base and 6 bases respectively, with 11 bases between them. This CDR3 spans 13 amino acids. Germline-derived CDR1 and CDR2 are DFQATT and SNEGSKA (reference sequence). CDR3 coding DNA: TGCAGTGCTAGAGTACCCGGGGCCGATACGCAGTATTTT. This codes for CSARVPGADTQYF.

The rearrangement uses TRBV29-1 and TRBJ2-3; possible D gene TRBD2, 5 bases. Germline CDR1 and CDR2: SQVTM and ANQGSEA. This CDR3 has 13 residues. Written as DNA, the CDR3 is TGCAGGACGGGTGGGGAGAGCACAGATACGCAGTATTTT. This encodes CRTGGESTDTQYF.

Ten or more counts support this clonotype. The chain uses TRBV20-1 and TRBJ2-1; D gene unclear. CDR1 is DFQATT, CDR2 SNEGSKA, per germline (reference sequence). V was clipped by 3 bases and J by 1 base, with 13 bases between them. This CDR3 has 15 residues. The CDR3 is CSASSSVGSYNEQFF. The DNA of the CDR3 is TGCAGTGCTAGCTCCTCTGTTGGGTCCTACAATGAGCAGTTCTTC.

This clonotype was seen many times. This chain joins TRBV5-1 and TRBJ2-2; the match to TRBD2 covers 9 bases. The CDR3 totals 15 residues. CDR1 and CDR2 (germline): SGHRS, YFSETQ. V dropped 4 bases and J dropped 2; count of bases not matched to a gene: 3. The CDR3 DNA sequence: TGCGCCAGCAGCGCGGGAGGGGCAAACACCGGGGAGCTGTTTTTT. The encoded protein is CASSAGGANTGELFF.

This clonotype is medium-sized within its sample. This chain links TRBV10-3 with TRBJ1-5, with a weak D call TRBD1 (5 bases). This CDR3 region has 16 residues. Trimming left V 0 bases short and J 0 bases short, with 9 bases between. Per the germline V gene, CDR1 is ENHRY and CDR2 is SYGVKD. The CDR3 is CAISESWGRSNQPQHF. Written as DNA, the CDR3 is TGTGCCATCAGTGAGTCGTGGGGCCGTAGCAATCAGCCCCAGCATTTT.

The sample holds many counts of this clonotype. This chain connects TRBV10-3 to TRBJ2-2; weak D call: TRBD2 (5 bases). From germline, CDR1 is ENHRY and CDR2 SYGVKD. The CDR3 consists of 14 residues. Trimming removed 8 bases from V and 2 bases from J, with 12 bases in between. CDR3: CAIPSGRNTGELFF. Written as DNA, the CDR3 is TGTGCCATCCCTTCGGGGAGAAACACCGGGGAGCTGTTTTTT.

This clonotype appeared many times. The chain links TRBV10-3 to TRBJ1-1; 7 bases agree with TRBD1. The V gene's germline CDR1 is ENHRY and CDR2 SYGVKD. Losses at the gene ends were 7 bases for V and 0 bases for J; bases not matched to a gene: 5. The CDR3 length is 14 residues. The CDR3 coding sequence is TGTGCCATCAACCCGACAGGGATGAACACTGAAGCTTTCTTT. Its translation: CAINPTGMNTEAFF.

This clonotype was counted ten times or more. This chain connects TRBV7-2 to TRBJ2-5; no firm D call. Trimming removed 2 bases at V and 0 bases at J, with 7 bases between. Germline CDR1 and CDR2: SGHTA and FQGNSA. The CDR3 spans 14 residues. The CDR3 spells CASSLNAHQETQYF. The CDR3 DNA is TGTGCCAGCAGCTTAAACGCCCACCAAGAGACCCAGTACTTC. Together with reference TRBV7-2 and TRBJ2-5, the CDR3 gives the full variable domain: GAGVSQSPSNKVTEKGKDVELRCDPISGHTALYWYRQSLGQGLEFLIYFQGNSAPDKSGLPSDRFSAERTGGSVSTLTIQRTQQEDSAVYLCASSLNAHQETQYFGPGTRLLVL.

This clonotype has at least ten counts. The chain couples TRBV20-1 to TRBJ2-7; no clear D gene. V lost 3 bases, J lost 13 bases, and 19 bases lay in between. This CDR3 spans 12 amino acids. Germline V gene lookup returns CDR1 DFQATT and CDR2 SNEGSKA (reference sequence). For the CDR3, the DNA is TGCAGTGCTAGTCGCCGGTCAGTAGGCCAATACTTC. It is translated as CSASRRSVGQYF.

The chain recombines TRBV15 with TRBJ1-2; possible D gene TRBD1, 5 bases. This CDR3 is 16 amino acids long. CDR1 is LNHNV, CDR2 YYDKDF, per germline (reference sequence). Trimming took 1 base from V and 4 from J, leaving 16 bases between them. The DNA of the CDR3 is TGTGCCACCAGCAGAGTTGCGGGGGAAGTGGGCTATGGCTACACCTTC. Translating gives CATSRVAGEVGYGYTF.

This clonotype was seen a few times. It is likely a read error, because the conserved phenylalanine at the end of the CDR3 is missing. The chain links TRBV5-1 to TRBJ2-5; possibly TRBD2 for D (6 bases). V was cut by 0 bases and J by 1 base, with 13 bases left in between. Looked up from germline, CDR1 is SGHRS and CDR2 is YFSETQ. The CDR3 totals 16 residues. The CDR3 DNA follows: TGCGCCAGCAGCTTGGGCGGGACTTATGCCCAAGAGACCCAGTACAAC. Its translation: CASSLGGTYAQETQYN.

This clonotype was recorded at least ten times. This rearrangement joins TRBV9 to TRBJ1-3; unclear D gene. The V and J ends lost 5 bases and 0 bases respectively, with 6 bases between them. This CDR3 has 13 amino acids. CDR1 and CDR2 (germline): SGDLS, YYNGEE. Here the CDR3 DNA reads TGTGCCAGCAGGGGGTCCTCTGGAAACACCATATATTTT. It encodes CASRGSSGNTIYF.

This clonotype was seen only a few times. The chain carries TRBV7-2 and TRBJ2-7; D is unclear. Trimming took 5 bases from V and 1 from J, leaving 9 bases between them. The CDR3 runs to 13 residues. The germline V gene has CDR1 SGHTA and CDR2 FQGNSA. CDR3: CASSIATSYEQYV. The CDR3 DNA reads TGTGCCAGCAGCATCGCGACGTCCTACGAGCAGTACGTC.

This clonotype occurred many times. The genes are TRBV5-8 and TRBJ2-1; a weak D match, TRBD1 (6 bases). The CDR3 loop spans 15 amino acids. Deletions cut 4 bases from V and 3 bases from J, with 14 bases between. Germline V CDR1 and CDR2: SGHTS, YDEGEE. CDR3 coding DNA: TGTGCCAGCAGCCCGGCAGGGGCTGGCTACAATGAGCAGTTCTTC. Translating it yields CASSPAGAGYNEQFF. The full variable domain, with the rest looked up from reference TRBV5-8 and TRBJ2-1, is EAGVTQSPTHLIKTRGQQATLRCSPISGHTSVYWYQQALGLGLQFLLWYDEGEERNRGNFPPRFSGRQFPNYSSELNVNALELEDSALYLCASSPAGAGYNEQFFGPGTRLTVL.

This clonotype has just a few counts. The chain is built from TRBV6-1 and TRBJ2-3; D possibly corresponds to TRBD2 (5 bases). The CDR3 is 15 amino acids. Trimming removed 6 bases from V and 1 base from J, with 14 bases in between. CDR1 is MNHNS and CDR2 is SASEGT in the germline V gene. CDR3: CASRGPGKGTDTQYF. CDR3 nucleotides: TGTGCCAGCAGAGGGCCGGGAAAGGGCACAGATACGCAGTATTTT.

V is TRBV7-2 and J is TRBJ2-2; a possible D gene is TRBD1 (5 bases). The germline CDR1 and CDR2 sequences are SGHTA and FQGNSA. The ends were cut back, 0 bases at V and 11 bases at J, with 19 bases in the middle. The CDR3 extends over 16 amino acids. The CDR3 loop reads CASSLAAVSTWGELFF. The CDR3, as DNA: TGTGCCAGCAGCTTAGCGGCCGTATCGACTTGGGGCGAGCTGTTTTTT.

This clonotype was detected ten times or more. The rearrangement uses TRBV20-1 and TRBJ2-3; 8 bases line up with TRBD2. V gave up 0 bases and J gave up 3 bases; unmatched junction bases: 5. The CDR3 totals 15 residues. Germline V gene data show CDR1 as DFQATT and CDR2 as SNEGSKA (reference sequence). The CDR3 protein is CSARDPGLATDTQYF. For the CDR3, the DNA is TGCAGTGCTAGAGATCCCGGACTAGCAACAGATACGCAGTATTTT.

This clonotype is termed medium-sized. The rearrangement links TRBV15 to TRBJ2-1; 7 nucleotides align to TRBD1. The ends lost 3 bases at V and 8 bases at J; junction bases unmatched: 1. This CDR3 comprises 12 residues. The germline gives CDR1 LNHNV, CDR2 YYDKDF (reference sequence). CDR3 region: CATSRTGYEQFF. The CDR3 DNA sequence: TGTGCCACCAGCAGGACAGGGTATGAGCAGTTCTTC.

Many counts were recorded for this clonotype. The rearrangement links TRBV6-5 to TRBJ2-5; D possibly matches TRBD1 or TRBD2 (5 bases each). Trimming shortened V by 6 bases and J by 0 bases, and 11 bases separated the two germline ends. Germline lookup yields CDR1 MNHEY and CDR2 SVGAGI. CDR3 length equals 14 residues. The CDR3 nucleotides read TGTGCCAGCAGGCCCGGGGCAGACCAAGAGACCCAGTACTTC. It yields the protein CASRPGADQETQYF.

This clonotype was counted between two and nine times. The chain has TRBV5-1 and TRBJ1-1, with a tentative D call TRBD1 (5 bases). The germline V gene has CDR1 SGHRS and CDR2 YFSETQ. The CDR3 spans 12 residues. The V end lost 0 bases, the J end lost 7 bases, and 7 bases lay between the germline ends. The CDR3 region has the DNA TGCGCCAGCAGCTTGGTAGGGGATGAAGCTTTCTTT. Translation: CASSLVGDEAFF.